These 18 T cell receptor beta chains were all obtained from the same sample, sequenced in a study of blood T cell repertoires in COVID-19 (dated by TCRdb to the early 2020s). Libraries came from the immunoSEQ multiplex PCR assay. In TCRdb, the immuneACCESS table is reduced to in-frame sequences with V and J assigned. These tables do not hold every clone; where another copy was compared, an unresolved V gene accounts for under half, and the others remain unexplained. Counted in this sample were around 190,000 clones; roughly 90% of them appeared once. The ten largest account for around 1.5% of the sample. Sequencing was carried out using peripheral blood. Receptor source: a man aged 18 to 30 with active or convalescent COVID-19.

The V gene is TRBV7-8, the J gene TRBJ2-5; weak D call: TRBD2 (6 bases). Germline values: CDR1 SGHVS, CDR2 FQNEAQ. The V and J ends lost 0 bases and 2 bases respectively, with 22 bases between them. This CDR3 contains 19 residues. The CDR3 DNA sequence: TGTGCCAGCAGCTTAGCGATAACTATCGGGAGCGGAGCACAAGAGACCCAGTACTTC. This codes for CASSLAITIGSGAQETQYF.

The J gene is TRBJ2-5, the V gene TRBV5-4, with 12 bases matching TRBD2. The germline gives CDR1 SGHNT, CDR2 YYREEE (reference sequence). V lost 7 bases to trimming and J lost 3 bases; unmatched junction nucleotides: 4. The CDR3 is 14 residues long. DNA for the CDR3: TGTGCCAGCCGACTAGCGGGGGTGAAAGAGACCCAGTACTTC. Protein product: CASRLAGVKETQYF. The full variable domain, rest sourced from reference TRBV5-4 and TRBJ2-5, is ETGVTQSPTHLIKTRGQQVTLRCSSQSGHNTVSWYQQALGQGPQFIFQYYREEENGRGNFPPRFSGLQFPNYSSELNVNALELDDSALYLCASRLAGVKETQYFGPGTRLLVL.

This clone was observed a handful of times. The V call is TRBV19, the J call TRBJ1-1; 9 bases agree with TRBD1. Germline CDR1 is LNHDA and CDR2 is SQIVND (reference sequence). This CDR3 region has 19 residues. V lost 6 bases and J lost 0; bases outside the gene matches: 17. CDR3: CASSSLGPGQGPLNTEAFF. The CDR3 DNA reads TGTGCCAGTAGCTCCCTCGGACCGGGACAGGGACCCTTGAACACTGAAGCTTTCTTT.

CDR3 bases: TGTGCCAGCAGCTCAACCCTGCTAGGGGATTTCCCAGATACGCAGTATTTT. Encoded protein: CASSSTLLGDFPDTQYF. The V call is TRBV7-3, the J call TRBJ2-3, with a weak D call TRBD1 (5 bases). Trimming cost V 4 bases and J 4 bases, with 21 bases left between them. CDR3 length: 17 amino acids. Per the germline V gene, CDR1 is SGHTA and CDR2 is FQGTGA.

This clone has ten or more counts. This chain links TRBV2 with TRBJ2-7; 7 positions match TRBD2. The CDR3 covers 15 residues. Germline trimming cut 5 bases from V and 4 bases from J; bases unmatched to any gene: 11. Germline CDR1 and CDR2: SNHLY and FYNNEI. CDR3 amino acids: CASSSGGRATYEQYF. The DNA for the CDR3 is TGTGCCAGCAGTTCGGGGGGTCGGGCAACTTACGAGCAGTACTTC.

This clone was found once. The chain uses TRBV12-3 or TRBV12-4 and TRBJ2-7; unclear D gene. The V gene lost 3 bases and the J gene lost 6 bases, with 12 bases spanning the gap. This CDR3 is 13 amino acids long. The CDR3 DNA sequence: TGTGCCAGCAGTTTCGGTGTGGTCTTCGAGCAGTACTTC. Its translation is CASSFGVVFEQYF.

The CDR3 DNA reads as TGTGCCAGCAGTTTTAGCGGTCGGAGGGCCCAAGAGACCCAGTACTTC. As protein: CASSFSGRRAQETQYF. V and J are TRBV28 and TRBJ2-5; D is perhaps TRBD2 (6 bases). In germline, CDR1 is MDHEN, CDR2 SYDVKM. The CDR3 is made up of 16 amino acids. V lost 3 bases and J 1 base, leaving 15 bases between the germline ends.

The CDR3 sequence: CASSLRLAGAGELFF. The CDR3 DNA reads as TGTGCCAGCAGCCTGAGACTAGCGGGAGCCGGGGAGCTGTTTTTT. The chain has TRBV7-2 and TRBJ2-2; TRBD2 matches 12 bases. CDR1 and CDR2 (germline): SGHTA, FQGNSA. With V trimmed by 5 bases and J by 6 bases, 4 bases remained unmatched. The CDR3 sequence is 15 residues long. Variable domain in full (rest from reference TRBV7-2 and TRBJ2-2): GAGVSQSPSNKVTEKGKDVELRCDPISGHTALYWYRQSLGQGLEFLIYFQGNSAPDKSGLPSDRFSAERTGGSVSTLTIQRTQQEDSAVYLCASSLRLAGAGELFFGEGSRLTVL.

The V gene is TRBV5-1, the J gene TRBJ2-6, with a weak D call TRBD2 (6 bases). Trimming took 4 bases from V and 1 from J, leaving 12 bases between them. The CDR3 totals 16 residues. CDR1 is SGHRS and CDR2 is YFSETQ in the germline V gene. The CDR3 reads CASSPTGVSGANVLTF. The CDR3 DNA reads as TGCGCCAGCAGCCCTACGGGGGTTTCTGGGGCCAACGTCCTGACTTTC.

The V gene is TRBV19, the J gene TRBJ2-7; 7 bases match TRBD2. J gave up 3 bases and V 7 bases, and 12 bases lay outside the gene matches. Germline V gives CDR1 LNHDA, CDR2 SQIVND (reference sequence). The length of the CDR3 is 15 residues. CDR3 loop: CASTPSPSGDYEQYF. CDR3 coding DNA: TGTGCCAGTACCCCTTCCCCTAGCGGCGACTACGAGCAGTACTTC.

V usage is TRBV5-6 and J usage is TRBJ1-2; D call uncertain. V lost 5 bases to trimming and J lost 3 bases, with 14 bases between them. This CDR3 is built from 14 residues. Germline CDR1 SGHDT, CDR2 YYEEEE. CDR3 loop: CASRLPGNDYGYTF. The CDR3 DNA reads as TGTGCCAGCAGGCTTCCGGGGAACGACTATGGCTACACCTTC.

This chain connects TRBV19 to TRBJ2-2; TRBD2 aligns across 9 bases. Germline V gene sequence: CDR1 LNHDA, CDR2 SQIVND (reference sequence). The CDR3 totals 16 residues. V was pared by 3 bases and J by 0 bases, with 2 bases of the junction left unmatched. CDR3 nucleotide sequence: TGTGCCAGTAGTATTATAGCGGGGGCGAACACCGGGGAGCTGTTTTTT. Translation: CASSIIAGANTGELFF.

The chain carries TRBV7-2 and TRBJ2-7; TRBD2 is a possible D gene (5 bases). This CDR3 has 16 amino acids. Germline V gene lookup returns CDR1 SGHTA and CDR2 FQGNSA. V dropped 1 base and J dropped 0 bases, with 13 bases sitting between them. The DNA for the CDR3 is TGTGCCAGCAGCTTAGAAGGGAGAGTCCGCTCCTACGAGCAGTACTTC. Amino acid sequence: CASSLEGRVRSYEQYF. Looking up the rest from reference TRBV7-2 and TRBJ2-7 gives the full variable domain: GAGVSQSPSNKVTEKGKDVELRCDPISGHTALYWYRQSLGQGLEFLIYFQGNSAPDKSGLPSDRFSAERTGGSVSTLTIQRTQQEDSAVYLCASSLEGRVRSYEQYFGPGTRLTVT.

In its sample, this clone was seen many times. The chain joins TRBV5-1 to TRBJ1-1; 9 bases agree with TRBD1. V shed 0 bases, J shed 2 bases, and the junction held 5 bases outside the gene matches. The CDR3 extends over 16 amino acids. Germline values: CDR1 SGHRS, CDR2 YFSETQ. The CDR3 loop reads CASSLGRTGDNTEAFF. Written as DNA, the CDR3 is TGCGCCAGCAGCTTGGGAAGGACAGGGGATAACACTGAAGCTTTCTTT.

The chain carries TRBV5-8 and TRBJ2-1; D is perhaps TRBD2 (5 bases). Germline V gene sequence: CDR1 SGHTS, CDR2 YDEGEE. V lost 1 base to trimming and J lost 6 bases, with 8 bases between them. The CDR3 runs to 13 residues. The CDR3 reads CASSLTRGNEQFF. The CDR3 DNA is TGTGCCAGCAGCTTGACTAGAGGCAATGAGCAGTTCTTC.

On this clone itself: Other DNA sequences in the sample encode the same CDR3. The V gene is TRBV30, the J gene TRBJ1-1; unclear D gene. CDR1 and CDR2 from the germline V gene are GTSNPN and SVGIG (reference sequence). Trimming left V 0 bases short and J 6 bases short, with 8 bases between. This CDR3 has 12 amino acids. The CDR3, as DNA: TGTGCCTGGAGTGTACGGGGAGCTGAAGCTTTCTTT. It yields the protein CAWSVRGAEAFF.

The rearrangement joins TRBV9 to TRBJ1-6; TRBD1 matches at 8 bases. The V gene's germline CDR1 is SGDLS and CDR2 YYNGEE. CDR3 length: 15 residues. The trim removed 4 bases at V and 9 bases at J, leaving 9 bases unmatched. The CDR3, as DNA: TGTGCCAGCAGCCCGACAGGGGATTCGGGTTCACCCCTCCACTTT. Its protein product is CASSPTGDSGSPLHF.

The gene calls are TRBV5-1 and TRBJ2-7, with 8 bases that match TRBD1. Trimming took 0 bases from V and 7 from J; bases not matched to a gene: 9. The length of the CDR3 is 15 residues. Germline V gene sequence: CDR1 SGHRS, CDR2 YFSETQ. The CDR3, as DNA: TGCGCCAGCAGCTTGGCGCAGGGGGCACGGAAGGAGCAGTACTTC. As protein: CASSLAQGARKEQYF. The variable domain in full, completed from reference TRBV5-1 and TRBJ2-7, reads KAGVTQTPRYLIKTRGQQVTLSCSPISGHRSVSWYQQTPGQGLQFLFEYFSETQRNKGNFPGRFSGRQFSNSRSEMNVSTLELGDSALYLCASSLAQGARKEQYFGPGTRLTVT.